The following is a TCR beta chain sequence with its context. The antigen is unknown. This record belongs to a study of CD8 T cells in ankylosing spondylitis. Libraries of TCR beta came from quantitative 5'-RACE with molecular barcodes. TCRdb fed the 5' RACE reads into MiXCR, producing one record per CDR3 protein. The sample includes around 770,000 distinct CDR3 sequences, around 17% of them seen just once. Study-wide results and caveats: Apparently characteristic of ankylosing spondylitis blood was a TCR beta motif (fewer than ten highly homologous variants). Before this, some motif variants had been reported in reactive arthritis synovial fluid and blood.

Sequenced sample: blood, either unsorted or a sorted T cell fraction (not recorded which). The TCR originated in a male donor with ankylosing spondylitis.

The CDR3 region has the DNA TGTGCCAGCAGCTTAGAACAGGGTACCTACGAGCAGTACTTC. As protein: CASSLEQGTYEQYF. This chain joins TRBV7-2 and TRBJ2-7; weak D call: TRBD1 (6 bases). V lost 1 base and J lost 2, with 9 bases in between. CDR1 and CDR2 (germline): SGHTA, FQGNSA. The CDR3 has 14 amino acids. Looking up the rest from reference TRBV7-2 and TRBJ2-7 gives the full variable domain: GAGVSQSPSNKVTEKGKDVELRCDPISGHTALYWYRQSLGQGLEFLIYFQGNSAPDKSGLPSDRFSAERTGGSVSTLTIQRTQQEDSAVYLCASSLEQGTYEQYFGPGTRLTVT.